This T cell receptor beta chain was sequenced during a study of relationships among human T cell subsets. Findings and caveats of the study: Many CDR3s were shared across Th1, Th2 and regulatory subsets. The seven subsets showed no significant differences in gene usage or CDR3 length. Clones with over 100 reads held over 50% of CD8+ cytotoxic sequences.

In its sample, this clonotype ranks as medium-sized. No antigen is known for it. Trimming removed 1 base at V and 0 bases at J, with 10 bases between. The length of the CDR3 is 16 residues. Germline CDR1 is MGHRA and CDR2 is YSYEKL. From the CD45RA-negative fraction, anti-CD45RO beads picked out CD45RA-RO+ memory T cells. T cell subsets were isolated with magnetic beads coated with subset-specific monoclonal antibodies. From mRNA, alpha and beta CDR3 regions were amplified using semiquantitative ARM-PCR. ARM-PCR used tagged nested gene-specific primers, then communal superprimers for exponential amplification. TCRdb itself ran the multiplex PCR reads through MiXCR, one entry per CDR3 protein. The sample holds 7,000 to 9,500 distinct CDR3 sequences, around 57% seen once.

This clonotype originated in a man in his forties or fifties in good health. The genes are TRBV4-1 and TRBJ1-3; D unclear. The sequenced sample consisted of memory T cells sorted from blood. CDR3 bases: TGCGCCAGCAGCCAAGGTTTACCTAGCTCTGGAAACACCATATATTTT. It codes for CASSQGLPSSGNTIYF.